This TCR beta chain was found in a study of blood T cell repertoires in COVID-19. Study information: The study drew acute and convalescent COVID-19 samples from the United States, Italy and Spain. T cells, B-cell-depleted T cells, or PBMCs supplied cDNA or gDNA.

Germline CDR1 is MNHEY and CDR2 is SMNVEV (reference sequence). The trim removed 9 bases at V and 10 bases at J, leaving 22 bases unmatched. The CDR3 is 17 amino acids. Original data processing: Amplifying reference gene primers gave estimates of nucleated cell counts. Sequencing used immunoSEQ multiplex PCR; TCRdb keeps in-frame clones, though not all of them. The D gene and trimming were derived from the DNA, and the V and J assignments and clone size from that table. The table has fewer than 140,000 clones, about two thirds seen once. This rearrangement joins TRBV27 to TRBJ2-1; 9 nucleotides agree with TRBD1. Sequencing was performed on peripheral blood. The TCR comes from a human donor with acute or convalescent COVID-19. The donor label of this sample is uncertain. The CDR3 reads CASADPGTGKVSEEQFF. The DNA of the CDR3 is TGTGCCAGTGCCGACCCCGGGACAGGGAAAGTGTCAGAGGAGCAGTTCTTC.